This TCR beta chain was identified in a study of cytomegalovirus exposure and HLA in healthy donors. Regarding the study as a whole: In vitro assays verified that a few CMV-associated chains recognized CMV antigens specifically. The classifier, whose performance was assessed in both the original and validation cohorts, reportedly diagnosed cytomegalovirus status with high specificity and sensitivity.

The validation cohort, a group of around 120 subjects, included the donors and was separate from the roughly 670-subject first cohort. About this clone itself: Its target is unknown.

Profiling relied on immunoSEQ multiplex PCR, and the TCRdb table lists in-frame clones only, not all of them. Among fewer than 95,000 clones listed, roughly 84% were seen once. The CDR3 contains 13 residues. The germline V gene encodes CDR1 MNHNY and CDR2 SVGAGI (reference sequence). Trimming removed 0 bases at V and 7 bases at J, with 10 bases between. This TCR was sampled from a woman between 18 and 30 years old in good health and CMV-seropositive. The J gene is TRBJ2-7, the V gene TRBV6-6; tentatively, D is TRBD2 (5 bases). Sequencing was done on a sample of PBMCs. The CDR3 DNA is TGTGCCAGCAGTTACTCGACTACTCGGGAGCAGTACTTC. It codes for CASSYSTTREQYF.